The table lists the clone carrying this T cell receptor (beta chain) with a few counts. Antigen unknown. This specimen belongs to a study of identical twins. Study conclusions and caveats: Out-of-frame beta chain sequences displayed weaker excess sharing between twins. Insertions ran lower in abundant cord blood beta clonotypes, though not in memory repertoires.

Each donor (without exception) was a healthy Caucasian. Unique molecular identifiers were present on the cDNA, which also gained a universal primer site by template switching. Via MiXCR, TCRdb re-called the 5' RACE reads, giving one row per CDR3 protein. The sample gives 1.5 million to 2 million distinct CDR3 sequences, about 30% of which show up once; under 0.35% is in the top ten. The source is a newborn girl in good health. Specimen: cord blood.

The chain's CDR3 is CASSSLDGRAKNIQYF. The CDR3 coding sequence is TGTGCCAGCAGCTCTCTAGATGGGAGGGCCAAAAACATTCAGTACTTC. This chain connects TRBV7-2 to TRBJ2-4; perhaps TRBD2 as D (6 bases). This CDR3 comprises 16 residues. Germline lookup yields CDR1 SGHTA and CDR2 FQGNSA. V lost 4 bases and J lost 1, with 14 bases in between.